This T cell receptor (beta chain) was retrieved from a study of cytomegalovirus exposure and HLA in healthy donors. As for this clone: Its antigen remains unidentified.

General study results and limits: Later work showed greater clonal expansion in HLA-associated TCR beta chains than in equally common others. Some highly shared sequence variants likely arose as a pipeline artifact.

The donors, nominally healthy at sampling, likely had unrecorded immune exposures. The CDR3 covers 16 residues. Trimming removed 5 bases from V and 5 bases from J, with 22 bases in between. The germline CDR1 and CDR2 sequences are PRHDT and FYEKMQ (reference sequence). The PCR had 60 Vbeta and 13 Jbeta primers. Profiled with immunoSEQ multiplex PCR; TCRdb holds only in-frame clones, not every one. The sample has tens of thousands of clones; 64% are singletons. Sequencing was done on a sample of PBMCs. The V and J genes are TRBV13 and TRBJ2-7; possible D gene TRBD1, 5 bases. The receptor was isolated from a human donor in good health. The CDR3 protein is CASSPREPRVSHEQYF. The CDR3 DNA follows: TGTGCCAGCAGCCCCCGAGAGCCCAGGGTGTCCCACGAGCAGTACTTC.